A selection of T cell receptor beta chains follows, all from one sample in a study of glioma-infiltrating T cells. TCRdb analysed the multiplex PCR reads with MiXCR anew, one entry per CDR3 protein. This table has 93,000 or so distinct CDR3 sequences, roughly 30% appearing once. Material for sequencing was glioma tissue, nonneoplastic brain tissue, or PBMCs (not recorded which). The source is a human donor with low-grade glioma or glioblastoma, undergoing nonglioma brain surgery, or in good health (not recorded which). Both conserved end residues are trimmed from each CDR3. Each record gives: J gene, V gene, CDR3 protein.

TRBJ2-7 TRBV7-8 ASSLAPGSTYEQY
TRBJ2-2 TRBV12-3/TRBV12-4 ASSPTGTSGGFTGELF
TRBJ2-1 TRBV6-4 ASSEGRGTYNEQF
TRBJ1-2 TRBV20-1 SAFVYGYT
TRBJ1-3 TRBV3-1 ASSLGYSGNTIY
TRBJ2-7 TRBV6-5 ASSSTWAVSYEQY
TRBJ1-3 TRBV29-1 SAIEGYSGNTIY
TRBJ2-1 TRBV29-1 SVGHNEQF
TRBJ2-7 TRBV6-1 ASSPGTRVYEQY
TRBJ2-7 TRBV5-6 ASSPKVSDEQY
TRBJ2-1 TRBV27 ASSFGTEQF
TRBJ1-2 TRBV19 ASSSTLTGAYGYT
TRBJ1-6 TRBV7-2 ASSFSGTGFSPLH
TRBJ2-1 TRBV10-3 AIGNRDSSYNEQF
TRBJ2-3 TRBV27 ASSLGTGVTDTQY
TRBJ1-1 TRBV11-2 ASSSSDSGQSEAF
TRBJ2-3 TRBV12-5 ASGSRTIPGQGTDTQY
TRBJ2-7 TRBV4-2 ASSQDLEDYEQY
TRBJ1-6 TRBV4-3 DSSQDEFAGFYNSHLH
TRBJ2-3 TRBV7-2 ASSLALRATDTQY
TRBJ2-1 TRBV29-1 SAYTVLSYNEQF
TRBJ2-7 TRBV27 ASSLKSSGGYEQY
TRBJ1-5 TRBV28 ASRQGAEDNQPQH
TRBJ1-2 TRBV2 ASSVSGETMGGYT
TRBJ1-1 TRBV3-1 ASSQKTGGAP
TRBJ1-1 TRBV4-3 ASSQERGITEAF
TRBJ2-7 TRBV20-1 SASRQGQY
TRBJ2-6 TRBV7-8 ASRFAGANVLT
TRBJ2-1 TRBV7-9 ASSPGGNEQF
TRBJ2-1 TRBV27 ASYLYPHRGLSSYEQF
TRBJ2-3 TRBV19 ASSIQGVGYTDTQY
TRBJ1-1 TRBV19 ASSIRPTSKNTEAF
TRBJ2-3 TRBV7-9 ASSLVSDLTDTQY
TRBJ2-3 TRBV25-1 ASSGQATDTQY
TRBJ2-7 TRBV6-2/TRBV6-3 ASSYELREQY
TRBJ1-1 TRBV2 ASIGPNTEAF
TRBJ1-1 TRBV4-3 ASSQGGGRPTEAF
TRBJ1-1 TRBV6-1 ASSQGLGTEAF
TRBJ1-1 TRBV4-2 ASNQDLLNTEAF
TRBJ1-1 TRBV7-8 ASSSHPRESEAF
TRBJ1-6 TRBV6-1 ASGQPVSRLSPLH
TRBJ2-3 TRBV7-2 ASSFGVGPDTQY
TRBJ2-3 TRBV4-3 ASSQVGEDTQY
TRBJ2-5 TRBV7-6 ASSIGTGQETQY
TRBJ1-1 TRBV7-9 ASSLKNTEAF
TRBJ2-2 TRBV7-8 ASSLYTGELF
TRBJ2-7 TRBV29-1 SVAPSFDNYEQY
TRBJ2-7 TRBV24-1 ATSDSGQGIYEQY
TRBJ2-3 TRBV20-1 SARARGGRGFTDTQY
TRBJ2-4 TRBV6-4 ASSDSISENIQY
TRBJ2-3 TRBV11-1 ASRPQRGSTDTQY
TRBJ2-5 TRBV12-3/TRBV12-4 ASSTGEPVETQY
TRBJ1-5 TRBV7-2 ASSLGRGDSQPQH
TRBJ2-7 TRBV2 ASRNLGEQY
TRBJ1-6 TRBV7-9 ASSLDREHNSPLH
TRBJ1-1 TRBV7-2 ASSPPPGYTEAF
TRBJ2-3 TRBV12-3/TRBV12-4 ASSLADGADTQY
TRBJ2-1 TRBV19 ASSIRGGGGARNEQF
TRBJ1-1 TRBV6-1 ASSLRDRPAF
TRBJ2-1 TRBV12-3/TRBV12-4 ATGDSWDSPYNEQF